The 7 T cell receptor beta chains below all came from one sample that was sequenced in a study of T-cell memory formation after mild COVID-19. MiXCR was run by TCRdb on the 5' RACE reads, yielding one entry per CDR3 protein. The sample records 470,000 or so distinct CDR3 sequences, roughly 20% being singletons. The sequenced sample was PBMCs or a T cell subset sorted from them (not recorded which). The receptors here all came from an adult woman who had mild COVID-19 (a few samples of this study predate the infection). Cell type and time point are not known.

This clonotype has a handful of counts. This chain uses TRBV7-9 with TRBJ2-7, with a tentative D call TRBD2 (5 bases). Germline CDR1 is SEHNR and CDR2 is FQNEAQ (reference sequence). This CDR3 is 16 amino acids long. With 0 bases removed from V and 2 bases from J, the gap between germline ends came to 14 bases. CDR3 coding DNA: TGTGCCAGCAGCTTAGCTGGCCCGGGGATCCCCTACGAGCAGTACTTC. It specifies CASSLAGPGIPYEQYF.

The chain has TRBV9 and TRBJ2-6; D not resolved. The CDR3 spans 15 residues. Trimming cost V 4 bases and J 1 base, with 9 bases left between them. CDR1 and CDR2 (germline): SGDLS, YYNGEE. In DNA, the CDR3 is TGTGCCAGCAGCCCCTTCCTATCTGGGGCCAACGTCCTGACTTTC. This gives the protein CASSPFLSGANVLTF. Full variable domain (missing parts from reference TRBV9 and TRBJ2-6): DSGVTQTPKHLITATGQRVTLRCSPRSGDLSVYWYQQSLDQGLQFLIQYYNGEERAKGNILERFSAQQFPDLHSELNLSSLELGDSALYFCASSPFLSGANVLTFGAGSRLTVL.

CDR3 region: CASSLSASEQFF. In DNA, the CDR3 is TGCGCCAGCAGCTTGTCAGCGAGTGAGCAGTTCTTC. The chain employs TRBV5-1 and TRBJ2-1; no firm D call. Germline CDR1 and CDR2: SGHRS and YFSETQ. The CDR3 contains 12 residues. V lost 1 base, J lost 9 bases, and 8 bases lay in between.

CDR3 nucleotides: TGTGCCAGCAGCTTAGCGAGGGACCCTCGAGAGACCCAGTACTTC. Residues: CASSLARDPRETQYF. The rearrangement links TRBV7-6 to TRBJ2-5; either TRBD1 or TRBD2 may fit D (5 bases each). CDR1 and CDR2 (germline): SGHVS, FNYEAQ. V lost 0 bases, J lost 4 bases, and 12 bases lay in between. This CDR3 is built from 15 residues.

This clonotype occurred many times. This rearrangement joins TRBV4-1 to TRBJ2-2; D assignment may be TRBD1 or TRBD2 (5 bases each). In germline, CDR1 is MGHRA, CDR2 YSYEKL. The CDR3 spans 16 residues. V was clipped by 2 bases and J by 7 bases, with 17 bases between them. In DNA, the CDR3 is TGCGCCAGCAGCCAATCCCCATCGGGGCGTAACGGGGAGCTGTTTTTT. It yields the protein CASSQSPSGRNGELFF.

This clonotype has ten or more counts. The V and J genes are TRBV4-2 and TRBJ1-2; a weak D match, TRBD1 (5 bases). This CDR3 is 15 amino acids long. V was pared by 0 bases and J by 2 bases, with 10 bases between. Germline-derived CDR1 and CDR2 are LGHNA and YNFKEQ. In nucleotides, the CDR3 is TGTGCCAGCAGCCAAGATACAGGCACAAACTATGGCTACACCTTC. It specifies CASSQDTGTNYGYTF.

This clonotype showed up just a few times. The rearrangement joins TRBV9 to TRBJ2-1; D possibly corresponds to TRBD2 (5 bases). Germline V gene lookup returns CDR1 SGDLS and CDR2 YYNGEE. The CDR3 covers 15 residues. The V gene lost 7 bases and the J gene lost 1 base, with 15 bases spanning the gap. The CDR3 coding sequence is TGTGCCAGCGGTAGCGCGAGACCTTCCTACAATGAGCAGTTCTTC. Translated, it gives CASGSARPSYNEQFF.